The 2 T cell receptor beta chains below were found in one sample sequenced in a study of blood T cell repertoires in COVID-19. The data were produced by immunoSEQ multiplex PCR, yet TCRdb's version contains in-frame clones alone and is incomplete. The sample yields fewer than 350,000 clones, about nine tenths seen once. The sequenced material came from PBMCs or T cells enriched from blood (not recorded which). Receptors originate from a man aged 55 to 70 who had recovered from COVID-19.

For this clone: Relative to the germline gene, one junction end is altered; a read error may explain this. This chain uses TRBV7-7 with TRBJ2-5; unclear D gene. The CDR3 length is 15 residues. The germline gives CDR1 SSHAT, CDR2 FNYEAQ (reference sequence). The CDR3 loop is CASSPSRVHQETQYF. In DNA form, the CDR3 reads TGTGCTAGCAGCCCTTCTCGGGTCCACCAAGAGACCCAGTACTTC.

The CDR3 nucleotides read TGCAGCGTTGACCTCGGACTAGCCGGGGAGCTGTTTTTT. Translated: CSVDLGLAGELFF. The V call is TRBV29-1, the J call TRBJ2-2; 7 bases are a match to TRBD2. The CDR3 is made up of 13 amino acids. V was pared by 3 bases and J by 6 bases, with 4 bases of the junction left unmatched. Per germline, CDR1 SQVTM and CDR2 ANQGSEA.